A selection of T cell receptor beta chains follows, all from one sample in a study of T cell responses to AZD1222 COVID-19 vaccine. Some clones are missing from TCRdb's copy, which holds only in-frame ones; the method was immunoSEQ multiplex PCR. The table includes about 170,000 clones, roughly 92% detected once. The starting material was peripheral blood, obtained on day 0 of AZD1222 vaccination. The receptor set was obtained from an adult in good health. Each CDR3 is given with its conserved first and last residue. A D gene is named only where the DNA matches it firmly. Only some rows state a clone size, as once, few, many or a class for expanded clones.

j_call v_call clone_size d_call cdr3_aa cdr3_nt
TRBJ2-7 TRBV5-4 NA TRBD1 CASSSIGQGTYEQYF TGTGCCAGCAGCTCCATAGGACAGGGAACCTACGAGCAGTACTTC
TRBJ1-3 TRBV5-1 NA NA CASSKDPNGSGNTIYF TGCGCCAGCAGCAAAGACCCGAACGGCTCCGGAAACACCATATATTTT
TRBJ1-2 TRBV19 NA NA CASSSGVTRNYGYTF TGTGCCAGTAGTTCAGGAGTGACCCGGAACTATGGCTACACCTTC
TRBJ1-5 TRBV27 NA NA CASSSNQPQHF TGTGCCAGCAGTAGCAATCAGCCCCAGCATTTT
TRBJ2-5 TRBV7-9 NA NA CASSSASREGETQYF TGTGCCAGCAGCTCCGCTAGCAGGGAAGGAGAGACCCAGTACTTC
TRBJ1-2 TRBV18 NA NA CASSSRTGTRDYGYTF TGTGCCAGCTCATCCAGAACCGGGACAAGGGACTATGGCTACACCTTC
TRBJ2-3 TRBV5-1 NA NA CASSLDVDTQYF TGCGCCAGCAGCTTGGATGTAGATACGCAGTATTTT
TRBJ1-5 TRBV29-1 NA TRBD1 CSERDRGPQPQHF TGCAGCGAACGGGACAGGGGGCCTCAGCCCCAGCATTTT
TRBJ1-1 TRBV29-1 NA NA CSVGGSNTEAFF TGCAGCGTTGGGGGCTCGAACACTGAAGCTTTCTTT
TRBJ2-3 TRBV7-3 NA NA CASSQGPETDTQYF TGTGCCAGCAGCCAAGGACCGGAAACAGATACGCAGTATTTT
TRBJ2-5 TRBV2 NA TRBD2 CASSREAGFSETQYF TGTGCCAGCAGCCGGGAGGCCGGATTTAGTGAGACCCAGTACTTC
TRBJ1-5 TRBV6-5 once NA CASSIQGGQPQHF TGTGCCAGCAGCATACAGGGAGGGCAGCCCCAGCATTTT
TRBJ1-2 TRBV3-1/TRBV3-2 NA NA CASSQDWSGQTYGYTF TGTGCCAGCAGCCAAGATTGGTCAGGACAGACCTATGGCTACACCTTC